This T cell receptor beta chain was recovered during a study of identical twins. TCRdb fed the 5' RACE reads into MiXCR, producing one record per CDR3 protein. The sample includes hundreds of thousands of distinct CDR3 sequences, about 20% seen only once; the top ten take about 4.3%. The CDR3 is 15 amino acids. Trimming took 3 bases from V and 7 from J; bases not matched to a gene: 11. General study findings and limits: Modelling underestimated the level of out-of-frame TCR alpha sharing observed in monozygotic twins.

In the case of this clonotype: Its antigen remains unknown.

The same sample was also studied in work on T cells expressing NK-cell markers.

The clonotype comes from a young woman in good health. The material sequenced was PBMCs. J is TRBJ2-5 and V is TRBV12-3 or TRBV12-4; 7 positions match TRBD2. This CDR3 reads CASSLEALGGLTQYF. The CDR3 DNA is TGTGCCAGCAGTTTGGAGGCGCTGGGGGGGTTGACCCAGTACTTC.